The rows below give T cell receptor beta chains drawn from one sample of a study of CD8 T cells in ankylosing spondylitis. From the 5' RACE reads, TCRdb called clonotypes with MiXCR, one entry per CDR3 protein. The table shows 250,000 to 350,000 distinct CDR3 sequences, with 6.5% to 10% occurring only once. The sample taken for sequencing was blood, either unsorted or a sorted T cell fraction (not recorded which). These receptors came from a male donor with ankylosing spondylitis. Both conserved end residues are part of each CDR3. The order of the fields is V gene, CDR3 protein.

V: TRBV6-1; CDR3: CASRDSEASYNSPLHF
V: TRBV7-2; CDR3: CASSPGTRTYEQYF
V: TRBV3-1; CDR3: CASSAGETQYF
V: TRBV5-1; CDR3: CASSLGLAGGPHLGNEQFF
V: TRBV20-1; CDR3: CSLGFSGTYDNEQFF
V: TRBV5-4; CDR3: CASSPGGQDVETQYF
V: TRBV5-8; CDR3: CASSWVRTGELFF
V: TRBV29-1; CDR3: CSVEVRGDETQYF
V: TRBV5-1; CDR3: CASSQGLAGLEQYF
V: TRBV18; CDR3: CASSPKVQWGHNEQFF
V: TRBV6-1; CDR3: CASILAGGHEQYF
V: TRBV2; CDR3: CASSVEYNEQFF
V: TRBV28; CDR3: CASSRGRRTDTQYF
V: TRBV7-9; CDR3: CASSLPPGQGAVEQYF
V: TRBV30; CDR3: CAWSGLWKEYENLFF
V: TRBV4-2; CDR3: CASSQVTEQETQYF
V: TRBV20-1; CDR3: CSALGGGNGSPLHF
V: TRBV6-6; CDR3: CAIVAAMNTEAFF
V: TRBV12-3/TRBV12-4; CDR3: CASSADSLRGNEQFF
V: TRBV12-3/TRBV12-4; CDR3: CASSESSGTMELNEKLFF
V: TRBV20-1; CDR3: CSAGQVTYGYTF
V: TRBV7-2; CDR3: CASSPRTSRETQYF
V: TRBV29-1; CDR3: CSVELSYEQYF
V: TRBV7-8; CDR3: CASSPQGENTGELFF
V: TRBV2; CDR3: CASRDVTGTRGTQYF
V: TRBV18; CDR3: CASSAPQGAADTQYF
V: TRBV20-1; CDR3: CSAIGHAGMGETQYF
V: TRBV6-5; CDR3: CASSYSRGNYEQYF
V: TRBV3-1; CDR3: CASSPTGGNQPQHF
V: TRBV11-3; CDR3: CASSLFGGYEQYF
V: TRBV6-5; CDR3: CASSYGPLGPEAFF
V: TRBV27; CDR3: CATHSYNEQFF
V: TRBV2; CDR3: CASRDRGFSYNEQFF
V: TRBV28; CDR3: CASSSPRPSEQYF
V: TRBV2; CDR3: CASTRTAHPYNEQFF
V: TRBV7-2; CDR3: CASSLQEVWETQYF
V: TRBV29-1; CDR3: CSVEDSPREQYF
V: TRBV5-1; CDR3: CASSLEGRGPYNEQFF
V: TRBV29-1; CDR3: CSVGGGLSSYNEQFF
V: TRBV29-1; CDR3: CSVREGYTF
V: TRBV4-1; CDR3: CASSQPGQGTGELFF
V: TRBV18; CDR3: CASSPRGISRDLNEQFF
V: TRBV18; CDR3: CASSPRTSGRRADTQYF
V: TRBV7-9; CDR3: CASSLAGVNTGELFF
V: TRBV20-1; CDR3: CSAPDEGHSGETQYF
V: TRBV7-3; CDR3: CASTFGTSVNSGETQYF
V: TRBV19; CDR3: CASSGLVETQYF
V: TRBV5-1; CDR3: CASGQGTTDTQYF
V: TRBV12-3/TRBV12-4; CDR3: CASSSGRITEAFF
V: TRBV29-1; CDR3: CSGKGDYEQYF
V: TRBV11-1; CDR3: CASQLATRGETQYF
V: TRBV30; CDR3: CAWTSVGGRFGEQYF